This T cell receptor (beta chain) was sequenced during a study of blood T cells in healthy people across ages. Study outcomes and limitations: One million T cells yielded diversity estimates that were considered underestimates.

Using a J-beta primer mix together with a sample-barcoded 5' primer, a second PCR was run for roughly 7 to 12 cycles. A template-switch adaptor with 12 random nucleotides tagged each cDNA molecule. One entry per CDR3 protein results from TCRdb running MiXCR on the 5' RACE reads. The repertoire includes some 640,000 distinct CDR3 sequences, about 30% of them detected once, and 15% to 19% sits in the top ten. Those donating, healthy Caucasian individuals from Russia, were aged roughly 6 to 100. Researchers report isolating at least 6.5 million PBMCs per sample. V lost 3 bases to trimming and J lost 2 bases, with 8 bases between them. From germline, CDR1 is SGHVS and CDR2 FNYEAQ. The CDR3 totals 13 residues. The sample holds many counts of this clonotype. Antigen specificity is unknown.

The TCR was taken from a woman aged 80 or older in good health. Sequences were obtained from blood. The J gene is TRBJ2-7, the V gene TRBV7-6; D is unresolved. The CDR3 region is CASSFSAAYEQYF. In nucleotides, the CDR3 is TGTGCCAGCAGCTTCTCGGCCGCCTACGAGCAGTACTTC.